This T cell receptor beta chain was sequenced for a study of shared clonotypes between healthy human individuals (dated by TCRdb to the early 2020s). Broadly, across the study: Two women and a few men aged 18 to 49 years were included in the cohort. Per donor, leukapheresis produced somewhere between about 0.94 and 9.5 billion PBMCs. To increase sequencing depth and limit assay-specific biases, TCR repertoire library preparation and sequencing were carried out by different laboratories using diverse techniques. Blood TCR repertoires of roughly five healthy adults were deeply sequenced to estimate repertoire size and the extent of clonotype sharing between individuals.

Using the deep immunoSEQ assay, multiplex PCR amplified TCR CDR3 regions from genomic DNA. Extracted genomic DNA from each cell subset was spread evenly across all wells of several immunoSEQ 96-well plates, with each plate serving as a replicate. For unsorted PBMC, 250 to 350 ng of genomic DNA, equivalent to around 30,000 T cell genomes, went into each replicate PCR. Ten immunoSEQ deep assay plates were used to sequence unsorted PBMC genomic DNA. The purified libraries were quantified using a Qubit 3.0 fluorometer, sized with a Bioanalyzer 2100, and then quantified again using the KAPA Library Quantification kit. Every immunoSEQ 96-well plate was sequenced on a dedicated single-read 150-cycle Illumina NextSeq 550 flow cell. In the authors' own workflow: Because the immunoSEQ output held only junctional sequences and lacked quality scores, the filtering could not match the filtering applied to full-length reads. Sequences were annotated with PyIR, a Python wrapper for IgBLAST v1.9, and V/J genes and CDR3 were assigned using IMGT germline references. Reads with weak V/J assignments (E-value above 1e-6), missing CDR3, stop codons, out-of-frame junctions, or ambiguous translated residues were removed. V3J clonotypes were defined as sequences sharing the same inferred V gene, J gene, and CDR3 amino acid sequence. To compute the percentage overlap between repertoires, the number of shared unique clonotypes was divided by the size of the smaller repertoire. RTK rarefaction, the Chao1 estimator, and Recon v2.1 estimates of unobserved clonotypes were used to assess repertoire richness. This is the immuneACCESS table as TCRdb keeps it, with only in-frame sequences that have V and J called. A part of the clones is gone; compared with another copy, unresolved V genes explain less than half, and the rest is unexplained. That table gives V, J and clone size, and the DNA gave D and trimming. In all, the sample holds about 520,000 clones, and 65% to 85% of those were seen once. The ten biggest clones cover roughly 12% of the sample.

In the germline V gene, CDR1 corresponds to SGHRS and CDR2 to YFSETQ. The CDR3 runs 15 residues from the cysteine to the phenylalanine. The only DNA kept is the CDR3, 45 bases in frame from the first base. V is cut by 3 bases and J by 8 bases, and the space between the germline ends is 18 bases. The donors were healthy, HIV-negative adults with no recently reported acute infections or vaccinations. All donors were Caucasian adults living in Nashville, Tennessee, USA. For unsorted samples, some 100 million PBMCs were counted, and genomic DNA was extracted using the QIAamp DNA Blood Mini kit. Blood was collected by leukapheresis, and PBMCs were isolated by Ficoll-Histopaque density gradient centrifugation and then cryopreserved in liquid nitrogen vapor phase. What the work shows at the level of the full study, not this receptor alone: Because the study included only a small number of donors, the genetic and exposure-history diversity represented was limited. Based on pairwise subsampling, the degree of clonotype sharing among donors was expected to be affected by sequencing depth. Only blood was sampled, and tissue TCR repertoires likely differ from those in blood.

The sample holds many counts of this clone. The antigen it recognizes is unknown. No much larger clonotype is one base removed from it; base qualities were not supplied. The TCR was taken from a woman aged 40-49 years in good health. Some clones in this sample may be carry-over from other donors' samples. The chain links TRBV5-1 with TRBJ2-1, with TRBD2 as a weak D call on 6 bases. Source material: PBMCs. The CDR3: CASSWAGITSDEQFF. In nucleotide form, the sequence is TGCGCCAGCAGCTGGGCGGGGATCACCAGCGATGAGCAGTTCTTC. Supplemented by the reference TRBV5-1 and TRBJ2-1 proteins around the CDR3, the complete variable domain is KAGVTQTPRYLIKTRGQQVTLSCSPISGHRSVSWYQQTPGQGLQFLFEYFSETQRNKGNFPGRFSGRQFSNSRSEMNVSTLELGDSALYLCASSWAGITSDEQFFGPGTRLTVL.